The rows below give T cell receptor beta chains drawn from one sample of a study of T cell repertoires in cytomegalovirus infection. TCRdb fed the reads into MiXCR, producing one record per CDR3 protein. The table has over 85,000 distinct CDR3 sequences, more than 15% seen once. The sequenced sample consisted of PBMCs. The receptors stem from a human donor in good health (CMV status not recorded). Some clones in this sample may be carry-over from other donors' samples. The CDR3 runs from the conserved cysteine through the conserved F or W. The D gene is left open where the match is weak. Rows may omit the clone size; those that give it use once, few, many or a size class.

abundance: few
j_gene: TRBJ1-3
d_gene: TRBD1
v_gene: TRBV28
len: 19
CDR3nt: TGTGCCAGCAGTTTCGGGACAGCCTTCTCTGTGGCACCTGGAAACACCATATATTTT
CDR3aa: CASSFGTAFSVAPGNTIYF

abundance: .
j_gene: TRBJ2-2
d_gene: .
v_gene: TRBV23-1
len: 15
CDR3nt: TGCGCCAGCAGAAAAACCGGGACCAACACCGGGGAGCTGTTTTTT
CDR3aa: CASRKTGTNTGELFF

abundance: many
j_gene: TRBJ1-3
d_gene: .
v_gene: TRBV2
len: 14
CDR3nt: TGTGCCAGCAGAGCCGGGGGGCTAAGAAACACCATATATTTT
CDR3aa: CASRAGGLRNTIYF

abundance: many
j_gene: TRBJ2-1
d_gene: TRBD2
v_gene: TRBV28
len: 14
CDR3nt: TGTGCCAGCGGCGGCGGGAGCTCCTACAATGAGCAGTTCTTC
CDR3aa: CASGGGSSYNEQFF

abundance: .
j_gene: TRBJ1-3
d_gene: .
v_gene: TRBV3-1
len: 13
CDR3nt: TGTGCCAGCAGCCAAGGTTTCAGAAACACCATATATTTT
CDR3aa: CASSQGFRNTIYF

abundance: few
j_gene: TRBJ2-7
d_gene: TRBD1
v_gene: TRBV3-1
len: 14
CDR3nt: TGTGCCAGCAGCCACTGGGACAGAGCCTACGAGCAGTACTTC
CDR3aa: CASSHWDRAYEQYF

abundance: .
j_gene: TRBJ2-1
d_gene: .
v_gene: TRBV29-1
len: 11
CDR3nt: TGCAGCGTTGTATCGGGCAATGAGCAGTTCTTC
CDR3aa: CSVVSGNEQFF

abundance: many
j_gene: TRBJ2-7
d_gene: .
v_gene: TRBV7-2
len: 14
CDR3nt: TGTGCCAGCAGCTTAGGCTGGGGGCCCTACGAGCAGTACTTC
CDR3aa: CASSLGWGPYEQYF

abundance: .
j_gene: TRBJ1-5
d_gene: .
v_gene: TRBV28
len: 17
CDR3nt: TGTGCCAGCAGCCCAGGACCCGATGGGGGTAGCAATCAGCCCCAGCATTTT
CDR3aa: CASSPGPDGGSNQPQHF

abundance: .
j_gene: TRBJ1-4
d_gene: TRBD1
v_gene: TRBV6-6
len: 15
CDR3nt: TGTGCCAGCAGTTATATTGAGGGGGCGCGTGGAAAACTGTTTTTT
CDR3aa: CASSYIEGARGKLFF

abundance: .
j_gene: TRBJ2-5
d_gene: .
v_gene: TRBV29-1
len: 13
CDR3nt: TGCAGCGCCGGGGAAGTCAGCCAAGAGACCCAGTACTTC
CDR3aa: CSAGEVSQETQYF

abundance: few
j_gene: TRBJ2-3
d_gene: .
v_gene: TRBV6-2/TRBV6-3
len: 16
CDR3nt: TGTGCCAGCAGTTACTCAATACGGGGGGCTGGAGATACGCAGTATTTT
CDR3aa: CASSYSIRGAGDTQYF

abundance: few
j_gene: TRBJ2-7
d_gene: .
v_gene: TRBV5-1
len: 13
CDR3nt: TGCGCCAGCAGCAGGACGGGTTCCTACGAGCAGTACTTC
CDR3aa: CASSRTGSYEQYF

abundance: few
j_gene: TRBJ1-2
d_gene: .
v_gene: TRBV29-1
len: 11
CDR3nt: TGCAGCGTTGAAGGCAGCTCAGGCTACACCTTC
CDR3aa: CSVEGSSGYTF

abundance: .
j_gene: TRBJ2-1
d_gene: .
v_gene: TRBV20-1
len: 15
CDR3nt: TGCAGTGCCAAACAACCCTCCAGGGGGGCCAATGAGCAGTTCTTC
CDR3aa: CSAKQPSRGANEQFF

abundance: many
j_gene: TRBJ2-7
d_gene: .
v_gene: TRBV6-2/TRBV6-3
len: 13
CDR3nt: TGTGCCAGCAGCTCCGGGATCTCCTACGAGCAGTACTTC
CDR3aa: CASSSGISYEQYF

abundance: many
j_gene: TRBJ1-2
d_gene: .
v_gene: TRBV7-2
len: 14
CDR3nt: TGTGCCAGCAGCTTAGGGGGGAGGATAGAAGGCTACACCTTC
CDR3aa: CASSLGGRIEGYTF

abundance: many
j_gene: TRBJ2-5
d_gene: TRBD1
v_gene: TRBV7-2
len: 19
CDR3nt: TGTGCCAGCAGCTTATACGCACAGGGGGCATCTCGGAGTCGGGAGACCCAGTACTTC
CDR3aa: CASSLYAQGASRSRETQYF

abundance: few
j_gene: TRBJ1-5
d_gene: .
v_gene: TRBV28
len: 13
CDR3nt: TGTGCCAGCAGTAGGGGTTGGAATCAGCCCCAGCATTTT
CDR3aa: CASSRGWNQPQHF

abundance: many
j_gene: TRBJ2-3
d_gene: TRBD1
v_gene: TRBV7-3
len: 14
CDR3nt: TGTGCCAGCAGCCTCGGACAGGGGGAAGATACGCAGTATTTT
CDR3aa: CASSLGQGEDTQYF

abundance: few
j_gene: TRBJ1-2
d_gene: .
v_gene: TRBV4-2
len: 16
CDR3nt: TGTGCCAGCAGCCAAGTAGTAGTAGGTAACCGCGGAGGCTACACCTTC
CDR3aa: CASSQVVVGNRGGYTF

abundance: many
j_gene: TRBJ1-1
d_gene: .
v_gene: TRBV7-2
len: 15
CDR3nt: TGTGCCAGCAGCTTAGTGGGTTTGGCCTCCACTGAAGCTTTCTTT
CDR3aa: CASSLVGLASTEAFF

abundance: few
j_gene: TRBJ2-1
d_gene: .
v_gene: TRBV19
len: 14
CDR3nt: TGTGCCAGTAGGGATGGGGGCGCCAACAATGAGCAGTTCTTC
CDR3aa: CASRDGGANNEQFF

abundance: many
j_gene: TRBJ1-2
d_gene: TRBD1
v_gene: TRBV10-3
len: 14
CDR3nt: TGTGCCATCAGTGAGAAAGGACAGGGGGATGGCTACACCTTC
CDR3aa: CAISEKGQGDGYTF

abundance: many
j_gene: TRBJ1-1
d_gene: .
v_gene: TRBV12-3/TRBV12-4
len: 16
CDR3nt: TGTGCCAGCAGTTTAAAGAGGGGCCTAGGGAACACTGAAGCTTTCTTT
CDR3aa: CASSLKRGLGNTEAFF

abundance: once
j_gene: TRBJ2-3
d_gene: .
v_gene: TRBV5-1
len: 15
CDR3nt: TGCACCAGCAGCTCAAGGGACGCGGGGACAGATACGCAGTATTTT
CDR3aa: CTSSSRDAGTDTQYF

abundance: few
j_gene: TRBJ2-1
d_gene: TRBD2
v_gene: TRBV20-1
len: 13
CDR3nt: TGCAGTGCTCACAGCGGGGGTTACAATGAGCAGTTCTTC
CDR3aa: CSAHSGGYNEQFF

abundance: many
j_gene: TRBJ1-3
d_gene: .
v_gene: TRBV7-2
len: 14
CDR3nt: TGTGCCAGCAGCGCTACAGTCTCTGGAAACACCATATATTTT
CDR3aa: CASSATVSGNTIYF

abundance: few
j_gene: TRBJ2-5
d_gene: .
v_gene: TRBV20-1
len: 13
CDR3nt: TGCAGTGCTAGAGATCCCGGGGTAGAGACCCAGTACTTC
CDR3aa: CSARDPGVETQYF

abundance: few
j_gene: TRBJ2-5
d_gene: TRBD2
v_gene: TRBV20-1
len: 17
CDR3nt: TGCAGTGCTAGAGCGAGGGGACTAGCGGGGGGCCAGGAGACCCAGTACTTC
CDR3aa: CSARARGLAGGQETQYF

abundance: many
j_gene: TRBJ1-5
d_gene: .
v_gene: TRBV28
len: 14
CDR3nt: TGTGCCAGCAGTTTATCAGGGGGCAATCAGCCCCAGCATTTT
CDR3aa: CASSLSGGNQPQHF

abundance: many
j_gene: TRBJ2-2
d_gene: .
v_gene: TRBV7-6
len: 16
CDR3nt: TGTGCCAGCAGCTCCCAGACAGCTGCCCGCTCCGGGGAGCTGTTTTTT
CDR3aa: CASSSQTAARSGELFF

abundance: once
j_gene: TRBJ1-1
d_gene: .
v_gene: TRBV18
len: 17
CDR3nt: TGTGCCAGCTCACGAACCTCCGGGGAGGGGAAGAACACTGAAGCTTTCTTT
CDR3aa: CASSRTSGEGKNTEAFF

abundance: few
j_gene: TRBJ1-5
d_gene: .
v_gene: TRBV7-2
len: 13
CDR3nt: TGTGCCAGCAGCCAAGAAATGGATCAGCCCCAGCATTTT
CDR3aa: CASSQEMDQPQHF

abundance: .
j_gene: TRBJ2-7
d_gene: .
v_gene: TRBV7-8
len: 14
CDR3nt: TGTGCCAGCAGCTTAGAAGAGAGTACCTACGAGCAGCACTTC
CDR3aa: CASSLEESTYEQHF

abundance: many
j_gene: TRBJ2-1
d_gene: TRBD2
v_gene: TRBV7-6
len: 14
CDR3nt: TGTGCCAGCAGCTTGGCTAGCGGGGGGGATGAGCAGTTCTTC
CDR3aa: CASSLASGGDEQFF

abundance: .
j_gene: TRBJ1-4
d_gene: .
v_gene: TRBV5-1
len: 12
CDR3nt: TGCGCCAGCGGACTCTCTAATGAAAAACTGTTTTTT
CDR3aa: CASGLSNEKLFF

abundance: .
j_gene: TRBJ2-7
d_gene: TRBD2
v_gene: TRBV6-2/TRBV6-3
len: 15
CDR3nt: TGTGCCAGCAAAGGGACTAGCGGGGGGTACTACGAGCAGTACTTC
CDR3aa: CASKGTSGGYYEQYF

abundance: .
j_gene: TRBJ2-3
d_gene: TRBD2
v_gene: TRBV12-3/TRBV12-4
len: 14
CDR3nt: TGTGCCAGCAGCCGGGGGGTTGGCACAGATACGCAGTATTTT
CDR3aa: CASSRGVGTDTQYF

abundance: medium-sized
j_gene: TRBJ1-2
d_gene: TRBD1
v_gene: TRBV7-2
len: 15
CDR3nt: TGTGCCAGCAGCTTTAAAGCACAGGGGTCAGGTGGCTACACCTTC
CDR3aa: CASSFKAQGSGGYTF

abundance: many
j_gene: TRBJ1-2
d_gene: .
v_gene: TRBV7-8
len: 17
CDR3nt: TGTGCCAGCAGCTCAACCGTGCGACAGTCTTGGGGCTATGGCTACACCTTC
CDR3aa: CASSSTVRQSWGYGYTF

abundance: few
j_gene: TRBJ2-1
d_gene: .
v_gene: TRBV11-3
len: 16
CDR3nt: TGTGCCAGCAGCGCAAGCTCTGGGGACGGCTACAATGAGCAGTTCTTC
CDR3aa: CASSASSGDGYNEQFF

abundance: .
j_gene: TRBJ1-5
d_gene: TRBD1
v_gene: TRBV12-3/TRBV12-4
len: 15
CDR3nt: TGTGCCAGCACTCACGGGACAGGGGACAATCAGCCCCAGCATTTT
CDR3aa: CASTHGTGDNQPQHF

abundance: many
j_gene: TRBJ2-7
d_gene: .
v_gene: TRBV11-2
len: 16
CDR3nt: TGTGCCAGCAGCTCTAATTCAGGGGCCTCAGCCCCCGAGCAGTACTTC
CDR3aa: CASSSNSGASAPEQYF

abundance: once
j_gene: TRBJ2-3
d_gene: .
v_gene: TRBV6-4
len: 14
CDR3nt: TGTGCCAGCAGTGAAGGGGGGCCGGCAGATACGCAGTATTTT
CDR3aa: CASSEGGPADTQYF

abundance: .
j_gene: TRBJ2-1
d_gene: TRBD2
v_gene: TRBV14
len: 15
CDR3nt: TGTGCCAGCAGCCTGTACGGGGGGATCTACAATGAGCAGTTCTTC
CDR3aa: CASSLYGGIYNEQFF

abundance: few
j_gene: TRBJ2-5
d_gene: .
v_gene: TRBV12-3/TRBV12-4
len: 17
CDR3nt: TGTGCCAGCAGTCCCTCCTTTGCAGGGGGGGAAGGGGAGACCCAGTACTTC
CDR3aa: CASSPSFAGGEGETQYF

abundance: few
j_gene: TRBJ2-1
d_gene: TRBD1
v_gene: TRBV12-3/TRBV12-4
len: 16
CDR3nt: TGTGCCAGCAGTCCATTCGGGACAGGGGATTTTTCTGAGCAGTTCTTC
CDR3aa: CASSPFGTGDFSEQFF

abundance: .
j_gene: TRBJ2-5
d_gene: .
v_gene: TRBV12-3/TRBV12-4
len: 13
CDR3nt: TGTGCCAGCAGTCGGGACATCCAAGAGACCCAGTACTTC
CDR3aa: CASSRDIQETQYF